This paragraph covers one T cell receptor (beta chain) sequence. As to treatment: oral pan-JAK inhibitor, 5-10 mg twice daily. The source of the sample is a study of CD8+ T cells in alopecia areata. Trimming stripped 2 bases from V and 0 bases from J, with 14 bases between. Germline CDR1 and CDR2: SEHNR and FQNEAQ (reference sequence). This CDR3 has 17 amino acids. Reverse transcribed after extraction, RNA yielded cDNA as the sequencing template. The protocol was immunoSEQ multiplex PCR, while the TCRdb copy is restricted to in-frame clones and leaves out a portion. The sample includes about 110,000 clones, 56% of them seen just once.

The origin of this receptor is a human donor with alopecia areata. The specimen was CD4+ T cells sorted from blood, collected at week 24, from a patient treated with tofacitinib. The chain links TRBV7-9 to TRBJ2-1; maybe TRBD1 (7 bases). In nucleotides, the CDR3 is TGTGCCAGCAGCTTATCGGAGGGGGCCGTCTCCTACAATGAGCAGTTCTTC. Its protein is CASSLSEGAVSYNEQFF.